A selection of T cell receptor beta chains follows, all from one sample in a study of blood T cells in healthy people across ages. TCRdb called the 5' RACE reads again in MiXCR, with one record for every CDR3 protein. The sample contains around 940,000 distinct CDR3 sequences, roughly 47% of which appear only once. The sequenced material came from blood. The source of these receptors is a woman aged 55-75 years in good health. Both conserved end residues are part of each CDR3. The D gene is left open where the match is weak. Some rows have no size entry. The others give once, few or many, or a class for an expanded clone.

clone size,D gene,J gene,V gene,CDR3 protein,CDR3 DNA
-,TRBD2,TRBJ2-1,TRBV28,CASSPWTSGTFSYNEQFF,TGTGCCAGCAGTCCTTGGACTAGCGGGACCTTCTCCTACAATGAGCAGTTCTTC
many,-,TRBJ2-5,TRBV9,CASSVAVGGETQYF,TGTGCCAGCAGCGTAGCTGTGGGGGGAGAGACCCAGTACTTC
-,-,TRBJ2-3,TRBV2,CASNRRPPDTQYF,TGTGCCAGCAATCGCCGGCCCCCAGATACGCAGTATTTT
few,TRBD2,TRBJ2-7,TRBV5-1,CASSLSASGDEQYF,TGCGCCAGCAGCTTGTCTGCTAGCGGGGACGAGCAGTACTTC
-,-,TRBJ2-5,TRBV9,CASSVGVGALSETQYF,TGTGCCAGCAGCGTAGGGGTGGGGGCGCTATCAGAGACCCAGTACTTC
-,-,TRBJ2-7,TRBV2,CASNPKTGSYEQYF,TGTGCCAGCAACCCTAAGACAGGATCCTACGAGCAGTACTTC
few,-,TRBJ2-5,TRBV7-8,CASSPTDLNGETQYF,TGTGCCAGCAGCCCCACAGACCTGAATGGGGAGACCCAGTACTTC
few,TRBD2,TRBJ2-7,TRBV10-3,CAISGTSDYEQYF,TGTGCCATCAGTGGGACTAGCGACTACGAGCAGTACTTC
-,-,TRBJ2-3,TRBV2,CASSNLPQGPFTDTQYF,TGTGCCAGCAGTAATCTCCCACAGGGCCCCTTCACAGATACGCAGTATTTT
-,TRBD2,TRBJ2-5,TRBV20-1,CSASSAGGPGETQYF,TGCAGTGCTAGTTCCGCGGGAGGGCCTGGAGAGACCCAGTACTTC
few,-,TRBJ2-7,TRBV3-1,CASSFRGSARSSYEQYF,TGTGCCAGCAGCTTCCGGGGTAGCGCCCGGAGCTCCTACGAGCAGTACTTC
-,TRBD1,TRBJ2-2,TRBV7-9,CASSWGQSTGELFF,TGTGCCAGCAGCTGGGGACAGAGCACCGGGGAGCTGTTTTTT
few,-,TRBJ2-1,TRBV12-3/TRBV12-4,CASSPSNEQFF,TGTGCCAGCAGCCCCTCCAATGAGCAGTTCTTC
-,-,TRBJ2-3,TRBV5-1,CACSSWNGYNEQYF,TGCGCCTGCAGCTCCTGGAACGGATACAATGAGCAGTATTTT
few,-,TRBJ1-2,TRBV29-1,CSVGAPGDVPPYGYTF,TGCAGCGTGGGGGCCCCGGGGGACGTCCCTCCCTATGGCTACACCTTC
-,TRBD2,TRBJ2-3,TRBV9,CASSRTGWLAGGYDTQYF,TGTGCCAGCAGCCGGACAGGGTGGCTAGCGGGAGGGTACGATACGCAGTATTTT
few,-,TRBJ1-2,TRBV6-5,CASRGATGRYGYTF,TGTGCCAGTAGGGGAGCTACGGGGCGGTATGGCTACACCTTC
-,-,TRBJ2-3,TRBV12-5,CASGPGYEADTQYF,TGTGCTAGTGGACCGGGATATGAGGCAGATACGCAGTATTTT
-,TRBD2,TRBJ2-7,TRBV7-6,CASSSNPPSLAGGHYEQYF,TGTGCCAGCAGCTCTAACCCCCCCTCCCTAGCGGGAGGACACTACGAGCAGTACTTC
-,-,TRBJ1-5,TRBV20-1,CSARGSPHQPQHF,TGCAGTGCTAGGGGTTCCCCGCATCAGCCCCAGCATTTT
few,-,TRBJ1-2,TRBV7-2,CASSVDTNYGYTF,TGTGCCAGCAGCGTTGACACTAACTATGGCTACACCTTC
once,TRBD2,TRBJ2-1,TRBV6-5,CASWTSGSEEQFF,TGTGCCAGCTGGACTAGCGGGAGTGAGGAGCAGTTCTTC
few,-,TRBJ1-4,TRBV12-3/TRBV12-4,CASSLGSYRGTNEKLFF,TGTGCCAGCAGTTTGGGGTCATACAGAGGAACTAATGAAAAACTGTTTTTT
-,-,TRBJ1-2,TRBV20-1,CSARDRYYGYTF,TGCAGTGCTAGGGACAGATACTATGGCTACACCTTC
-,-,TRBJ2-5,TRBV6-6,CASSYPERGETQYF,TGTGCCAGCAGTTACCCCGAGAGGGGGGAGACCCAGTACTTC
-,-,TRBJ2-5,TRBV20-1,CSERTVQETQYF,TGCAGTGAGCGAACAGTTCAAGAGACCCAGTACTTC
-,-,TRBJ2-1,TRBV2,CASNYNEQFF,TGTGCCAGCAACTACAATGAGCAGTTCTTC
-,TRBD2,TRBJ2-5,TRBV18,CASSSLLARGQETQYF,TGTGCCAGCTCATCCTTACTAGCGAGAGGGCAAGAGACCCAGTACTTC
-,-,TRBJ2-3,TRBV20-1,CSASGPDTDTQYF,TGCAGTGCTAGCGGACCCGACACAGATACGCAGTATTTT
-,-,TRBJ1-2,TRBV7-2,CASSLGPDIYGYTF,TGTGCCAGCAGCTTAGGTCCGGACATCTATGGCTACACCTTC
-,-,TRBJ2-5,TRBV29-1,CSVDQETQYF,TGCAGCGTTGATCAAGAGACCCAGTACTTC
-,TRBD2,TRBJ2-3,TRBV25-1,CASSSPTSATDTQYF,TGTGCCAGCAGTTCCCCGACTAGCGCCACAGATACGCAGTATTTT
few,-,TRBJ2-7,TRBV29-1,CSAWDTVEQYF,TGCAGCGCCTGGGACACGGTCGAGCAGTACTTC
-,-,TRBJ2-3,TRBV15,CVTSRDRQRWDTHYF,TGTGTCACCAGCAGAGATAGGCAGCGGTGGGATACGCATTATTTT
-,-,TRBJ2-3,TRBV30,CACQTSDTQYF,TGTGCCTGCCAGACTTCAGATACGCAGTATTTT
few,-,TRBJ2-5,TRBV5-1,CASSKGDFGIHGYF,TGCGCCAGCAGCAAAGGAGATTTCGGGATCCACGGGTACTTC
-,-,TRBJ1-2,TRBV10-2,CASSERRGLGYTF,TGCGCCAGCAGTGAACGTCGGGGGCTTGGCTACACCTTC
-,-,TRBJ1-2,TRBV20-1,CSARDRPSMGYTF,TGCAGTGCTAGAGATCGGCCCTCAATGGGCTACACCTTC
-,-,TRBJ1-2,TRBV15,CATSRRADGANYGYTF,TGTGCCACCAGCAGAAGGGCGGACGGAGCTAACTATGGCTACACCTTC
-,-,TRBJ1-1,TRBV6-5,CASRKYTGSEAFF,TGTGCCAGCAGAAAATACACGGGGAGTGAAGCTTTCTTT
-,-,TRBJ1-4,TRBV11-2,CASSLGHSNEKLFF,TGTGCCAGCAGCCTGGGACATAGTAATGAAAAACTGTTTTTT